These 21 T cell receptor beta chains originate from one sample sequenced in a study of molecular identifiers for immune sequencing clone quantification. TCRdb analysed the PCR reads with MiXCR anew, one entry per CDR3 protein. The profile shows roughly 630,000 distinct CDR3 sequences, around 25% of them singletons. Sequenced input: naive CD8+ T cells from blood, with Jurkat cell RNA spiked in. Subset denoted: FACS-sorted CD8+CD4-CCR7+CD45RA+ naive T cells. The source of these receptors is a human donor in good health. Some libraries in this study had Jurkat cell RNA spiked in.

A few counts support this clonotype. The rearrangement uses TRBV5-6 and TRBJ2-2; 8 bases match TRBD1. The CDR3 contains 18 residues. CDR1 is SGHDT and CDR2 is YYEEEE in the germline V gene. V shed 4 bases and J 3 bases; nucleotides not matched to a gene: 14. CDR3 coding DNA: TGTGCCAGCAGCCCGCCGTCTTACGGACAGGGAGACACCGGGGAGCTGTTTTTT. This sequence encodes CASSPPSYGQGDTGELFF.

This clonotype was picked up one time. Since a much larger clone is just one base distant, this may be a read error. V is TRBV7-9 and J is TRBJ2-1; 9 nucleotides line up with TRBD2. V trimming: 5 bases; J trimming: 10 bases; junction bases outside the gene matches: 12. Germline values: CDR1 SEHNR, CDR2 FQNEAQ (reference sequence). The CDR3 spans 15 residues. CDR3 nucleotides: TGTGCCAGCAGCATTAGCGGGAGTTTAGGGTACGAGCAGTTCTTC. The encoded protein is CASSISGSLGYEQFF.

The chain couples TRBV18 to TRBJ1-6; no definite D call. V shed 2 bases and J shed 3 bases, with 8 bases lying between them. This CDR3 spans 15 amino acids. The V gene's germline CDR1 is KGHSH and CDR2 LQKENI. CDR3 loop: CASSPGRDYNSPLHF. The CDR3 nucleotides read TGTGCCAGCTCACCAGGCAGAGACTATAATTCACCCCTCCACTTT.

This clonotype was recorded once. A read error may be the cause here, since a much bigger clone is one base away. The rearrangement links TRBV2 to TRBJ2-3; TRBD2 matches 8 bases. The germline V gene has CDR1 SNHLY and CDR2 FYNNEI. The CDR3 has 16 residues. The J segment lost 3 bases and the V segment lost 0 bases, leaving 5 bases of the junction unmatched. The CDR3 nucleotides read TGTGCCAGCAGTGAAGCGCGGGGACTAGAGACAGATACGCAGTATTTT. Protein: CASSEARGLETDTQYF.

This clonotype occurred many times. The chain links TRBV20-1 to TRBJ2-7; no firm D call. This CDR3 spans 14 amino acids. Trimming left V 3 bases short and J 2 bases short, with 14 bases between. Germline V gene data show CDR1 as DFQATT and CDR2 as SNEGSKA (reference sequence). In DNA form, the CDR3 reads TGCAGTGCTAGGGCAGTTGGGATCACCTACGAGCAGTACTTC. Translating gives CSARAVGITYEQYF.

At least ten counts were recorded for this clonotype. The rearrangement links TRBV5-4 to TRBJ2-2; weak D call: TRBD1 (7 bases). The germline CDR1 and CDR2 sequences are SGHNT and YYREEE (reference sequence). CDR3 length equals 15 residues. V was trimmed by 0 bases and J by 5 bases, leaving 11 bases between them. The CDR3 region is CASSLAQGRTGELFF. The CDR3 DNA follows: TGTGCCAGCAGCTTGGCACAGGGGAGGACCGGGGAGCTGTTTTTT. The full variable domain, in which reference TRBV5-4 and TRBJ2-2 provide the parts outside the CDR3, is ETGVTQSPTHLIKTRGQQVTLRCSSQSGHNTVSWYQQALGQGPQFIFQYYREEENGRGNFPPRFSGLQFPNYSSELNVNALELDDSALYLCASSLAQGRTGELFFGEGSRLTVL.

There are a few counts of this clonotype. The chain links TRBV28 to TRBJ1-2; weak D call: TRBD1 (5 bases). This CDR3 region has 15 residues. Germline V gene lookup returns CDR1 MDHEN and CDR2 SYDVKM. Trimming removed 5 bases at V and 3 bases at J, with 16 bases between. CDR3: CASSPIEQGYYGYTF. The CDR3 DNA reads TGTGCCAGCAGTCCGATAGAGCAGGGTTACTATGGCTACACCTTC.

For this clonotype: The germline gene is not matched at one end of the junction; a read error may be the cause. The rearrangement joins TRBV7-9 to TRBJ1-1, with TRBD1 matching over 9 bases. The germline CDR1 and CDR2 sequences are SEHNR and FQNEAQ (reference sequence). The CDR3 length is 11 residues. CDR3 coding DNA: TGTGCCAGCAGCCCAAGGACAGGGGACATATTT. It codes for CASSPRTGDIF.

In regard to this clonotype: One base away lies a much larger clone, so this may be a sequencing read error. J is TRBJ2-7 and V is TRBV6-5; D uncertain. Germline CDR1 reads MNHEY; CDR2 reads SVGAGI. CDR3 length equals 15 residues. The CDR3 DNA follows: TGTACCAGCATCCTAAGGGCAGTTGGGGCCTACGAGCAGTACTTC. Translation gives CTSILRAVGAYEQYF.

Note on this clonotype: A read error is possible here, since a much larger clone lies one base away. The chain employs TRBV28 and TRBJ1-1; 8 bases line up with TRBD1. The CDR3 has 15 residues. Looked up from germline, CDR1 is MDHEN and CDR2 is SYDVKM. The CDR3 sequence: CASSFRGQGVTGAFF. As DNA, the CDR3 is TGTGCCAGCAGTTTCCGTGGACAGGGAGTCACTGGAGCTTTCTTT.

The table lists this clonotype with a count of one. A clone one base away is much larger, so this may be a read error. The chain carries TRBV4-3 and TRBJ2-7; 8 positions agree with TRBD1. The CDR3 is 15 residues long. The V gene's germline CDR1 is LGHNA and CDR2 YSLEER. CDR3 sequence (DNA): TGCGCCAGCAGCCAGTTTTCGGGACAGGCCTACGGGCAGTACTTC. Protein product: CASSQFSGQAYGQYF.

V usage is TRBV21-1 and J usage is TRBJ2-7; the D call in the table, TRBD1, was not verified against the DNA. TRBV21-1 is tagged as a pseudogene. This CDR3 spans 17 amino acids. The CDR3 DNA follows: TGTGCCAGCAGCAAAGTTAGGGACAGTGCTAGCTCCTACGAGCAGTACTTC. Protein: CASSKVRDSASSYEQYF.

This clonotype was observed at least ten times. The chain couples TRBV7-3 to TRBJ2-1; D unclear. There are 15 residues in the CDR3. The V gene lost 6 bases and the J gene lost 0 bases, with 12 bases spanning the gap. Germline V CDR1 and CDR2: SGHTA, FQGTGA. CDR3 residues: CASSQDKSSYNEQFF. The CDR3 DNA follows: TGTGCCAGCAGTCAAGATAAGAGCTCCTACAATGAGCAGTTCTTC. Variable domain in full (rest from reference TRBV7-3 and TRBJ2-1): GAGVSQTPSNKVTEKGKYVELRCDPISGHTALYWYRQSLGQGPEFLIYFQGTGAADDSGLPNDRFFAVRPEGSVSTLKIQRTERGDSAVYLCASSQDKSSYNEQFFGPGTRLTVL.

This clonotype appeared many times. The rearrangement joins TRBV29-1 to TRBJ2-5, with 7 bases identical to TRBD1. The germline gives CDR1 SQVTM, CDR2 ANQGSEA. With 6 bases clipped from V and 2 bases from J, the junction kept 3 bases outside the gene matches. The CDR3 runs 12 residues. As DNA, the CDR3 is TGCAGCGTCCTGGGACAGCAAGAGACCCAGTACTTC. This encodes CSVLGQQETQYF.

The V and J genes are TRBV4-1 and TRBJ1-1, with D perhaps TRBD1 (6 bases). The CDR3 runs 14 residues. The germline V and J ends were trimmed by 3 bases and 4 bases, with 12 bases remaining between them. Germline lookup yields CDR1 MGHRA and CDR2 YSYEKL. The CDR3 loop is CASSHRQDGTEAFF. CDR3 coding DNA: TGCGCCAGCAGCCACCGACAGGATGGCACTGAAGCTTTCTTT.

The sample holds many counts of this clonotype. The rearrangement joins TRBV12-3 or TRBV12-4 to TRBJ2-3; D not resolved. The CDR3 is 13 residues long. Trimming cost V 5 bases and J 2 bases, with 8 bases left between them. The CDR3 bases are TGTGCCAGCAGTCCGCCTCTCACAGATACGCAGTATTTT. Translating it yields CASSPPLTDTQYF.

This clonotype has only a few counts. The chain carries TRBV19 and TRBJ2-7; D unresolved. V lost 3 bases and J lost 2, with 8 bases in between. The CDR3 consists of 13 residues. Germline V lookup: CDR1 LNHDA, CDR2 SQIVND (reference sequence). CDR3 amino acids: CASSITSTYEQYF. The CDR3 DNA sequence: TGTGCCAGTAGTATTACTTCTACCTACGAGCAGTACTTC.

The chain combines TRBV20-1 with TRBJ1-4; the match to TRBD1 covers 8 bases. CDR1 and CDR2 (germline): DFQATT, SNEGSKA (reference sequence). CDR3 length: 12 residues. V lost 8 bases to trimming and J lost 14 bases; unmatched junction nucleotides: 13. In DNA, the CDR3 is TGCAGTACCCGGGACAGGTCCTTCGGGCTGTTTTTT. Translating gives CSTRDRSFGLFF.

This clonotype was found many times. The genes are TRBV2 and TRBJ1-1, with a tentative D call TRBD1 (5 bases). CDR3 length: 15 amino acids. The ends were cut back, 3 bases at V and 3 bases at J, with 14 bases in the middle. The germline CDR1 and CDR2 sequences are SNHLY and FYNNEI. The CDR3 protein is CASSDGVRVDTEAFF. Written as DNA, the CDR3 is TGTGCCAGCAGTGATGGTGTCAGGGTGGACACTGAAGCTTTCTTT.

The gene calls are TRBV4-3 and TRBJ1-2; TRBD1 matches 7 bases. The length of the CDR3 is 15 residues. Trimming removed 4 bases from V and 4 bases from J; junction bases left unmatched: 9. The germline V gene has CDR1 LGHNA and CDR2 YSLEER. DNA for the CDR3: TGCGCCAGCAGCCCATACCAGACAGGGACCTATGGCTACACCTTC. Protein sequence: CASSPYQTGTYGYTF.

This clonotype appeared a few times. The V gene is TRBV27, the J gene TRBJ2-3; weak D call: TRBD2 (5 bases). V gave up 4 bases and J gave up 5 bases, with 13 bases separating them. Germline V gene sequence: CDR1 MNHEY, CDR2 SMNVEV (reference sequence). The CDR3 consists of 14 residues. The CDR3 bases are TGTGCCAGCAGTTCAGAGGGCTTAGGAGATACGCAGTATTTT. It is translated as CASSSEGLGDTQYF.